This TCR beta chain emerged from a study of blood T cell repertoires in COVID-19. Study-level background: The cDNA or gDNA used as material had been derived from T cells, B-cell-depleted T cells, or PBMCs.

Participant reports of clinical history set cohort assignment. This CDR3 is built from 16 residues. Germline V CDR1 and CDR2: SQVTM, ANQGSEA. Trimming cost V 7 bases and J 4 bases; bases outside gene matches: 9. The table came from immunoSEQ multiplex PCR; TCRdb's copy has only in-frame clones and leaves some out. Among 430,000 or so clones listed, over 75% were seen once. This chain joins TRBV29-1 and TRBJ2-2; TRBD2 agrees at 13 bases. Sequencing used PBMCs or T cells enriched from blood (not recorded which). This clonotype was obtained from a woman aged 40 to 49 who had recovered from COVID-19. The CDR3 spells CSAERTSGSRTGELFF. CDR3 nucleotides: TGCAGCGCCGAAAGGACTAGCGGGAGCCGCACCGGGGAGCTGTTTTTT.